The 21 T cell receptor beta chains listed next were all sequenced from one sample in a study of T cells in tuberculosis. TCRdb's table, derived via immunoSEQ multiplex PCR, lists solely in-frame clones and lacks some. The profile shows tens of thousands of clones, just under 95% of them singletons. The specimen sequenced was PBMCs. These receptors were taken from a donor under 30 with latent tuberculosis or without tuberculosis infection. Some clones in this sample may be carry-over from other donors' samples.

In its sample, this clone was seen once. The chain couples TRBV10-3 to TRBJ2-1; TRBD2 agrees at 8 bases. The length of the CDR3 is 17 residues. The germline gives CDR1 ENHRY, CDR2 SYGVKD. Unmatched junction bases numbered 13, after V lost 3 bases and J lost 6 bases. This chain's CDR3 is CAISDFLWRGAINEQFF. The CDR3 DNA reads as TGTGCCATCAGTGATTTTCTGTGGCGGGGGGCAATCAATGAGCAGTTCTTC.

CDR3 sequence reads: CAWSETASWDEQFF. The CDR3 nucleotides read TGTGCCTGGAGTGAAACTGCTAGCTGGGATGAGCAGTTCTTC. The V call is TRBV30, the J call TRBJ2-1; D is possibly TRBD2 (5 bases). Germline loops: CDR1 GTSNPN, CDR2 SVGIG (reference sequence). Trimming cost V 1 base and J 8 bases, with 15 bases left between them. The CDR3 loop spans 14 amino acids.

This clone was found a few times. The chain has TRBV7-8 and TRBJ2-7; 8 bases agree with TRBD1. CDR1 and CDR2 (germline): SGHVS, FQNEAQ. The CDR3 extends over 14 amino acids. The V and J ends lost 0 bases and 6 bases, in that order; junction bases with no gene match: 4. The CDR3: CASSLANTGGEQYF. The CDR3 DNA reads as TGTGCCAGCAGCTTAGCGAATACAGGGGGCGAGCAGTACTTC.

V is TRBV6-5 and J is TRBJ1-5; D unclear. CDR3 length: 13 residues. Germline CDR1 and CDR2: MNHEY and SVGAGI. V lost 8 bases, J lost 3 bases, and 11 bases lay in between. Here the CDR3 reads CASGEEHNQPQHF. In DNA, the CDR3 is TGTGCCAGCGGGGAGGAACACAATCAGCCCCAGCATTTT.

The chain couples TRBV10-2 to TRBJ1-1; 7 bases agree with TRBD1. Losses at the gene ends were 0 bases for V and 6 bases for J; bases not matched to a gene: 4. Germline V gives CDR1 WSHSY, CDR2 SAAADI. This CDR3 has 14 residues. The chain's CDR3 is CASSESDRLPEAFF. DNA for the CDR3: TGCGCCAGCAGTGAGTCGGACAGGCTCCCTGAAGCTTTCTTT.

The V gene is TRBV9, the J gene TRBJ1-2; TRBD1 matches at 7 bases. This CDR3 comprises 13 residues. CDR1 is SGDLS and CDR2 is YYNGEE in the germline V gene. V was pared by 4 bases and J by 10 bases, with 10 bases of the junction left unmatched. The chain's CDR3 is CASSPGQYGVYTF. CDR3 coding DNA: TGTGCCAGCAGCCCGGGACAGTACGGGGTCTACACCTTC.

CDR3 sequence reads: CASSWGTGDADTIYF. The CDR3, as DNA: TGTGCCAGCAGTTGGGGGACAGGGGATGCGGACACCATATATTTT. The chain joins TRBV27 to TRBJ1-3; the match to TRBD1 covers 10 bases. Per the germline V gene, CDR1 is MNHEY and CDR2 is SMNVEV (reference sequence). The length of the CDR3 is 15 residues. V lost 4 bases to trimming and J lost 8 bases; unmatched junction nucleotides: 8.

CDR3 region: CASEGGDNYGYTF. In nucleotides, the CDR3 is TGTGCCAGTGAAGGGGGGGATAACTATGGCTACACCTTC. J is TRBJ1-2 and V is TRBV19; D possibly corresponds to TRBD1 (6 bases). Trimming removed 8 bases from V and 1 base from J, with 11 bases in between. This CDR3 has 13 residues. CDR1 LNHDA and CDR2 SQIVND come from the germline V gene (reference sequence).

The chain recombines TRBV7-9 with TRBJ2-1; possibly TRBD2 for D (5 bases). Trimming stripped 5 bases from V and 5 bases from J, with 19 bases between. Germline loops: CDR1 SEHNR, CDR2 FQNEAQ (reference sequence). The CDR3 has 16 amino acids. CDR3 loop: CASSPHRRPTDNEQFF. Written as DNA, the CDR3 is TGTGCCAGCAGCCCCCATAGGAGGCCCACGGACAATGAGCAGTTCTTC.

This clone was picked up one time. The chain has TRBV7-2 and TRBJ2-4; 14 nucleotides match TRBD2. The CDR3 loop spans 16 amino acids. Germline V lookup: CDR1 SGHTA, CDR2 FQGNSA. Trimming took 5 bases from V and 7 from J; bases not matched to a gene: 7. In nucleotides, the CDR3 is TGTGCCAGCAGCAGACTAGCGGGGGGGCCTGAGAACATTCAGTACTTC. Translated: CASSRLAGGPENIQYF.

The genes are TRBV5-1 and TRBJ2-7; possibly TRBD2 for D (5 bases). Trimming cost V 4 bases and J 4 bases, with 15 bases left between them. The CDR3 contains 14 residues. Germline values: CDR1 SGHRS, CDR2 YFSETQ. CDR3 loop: CASSPVEDWYEQYF. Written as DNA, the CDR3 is TGCGCCAGCAGCCCGGTGGAGGATTGGTACGAGCAGTACTTC.

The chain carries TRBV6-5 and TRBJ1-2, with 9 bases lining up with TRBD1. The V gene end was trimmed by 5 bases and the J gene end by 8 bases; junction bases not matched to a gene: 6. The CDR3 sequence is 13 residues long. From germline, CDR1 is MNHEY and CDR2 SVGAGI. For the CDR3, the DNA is TGTGCCAGCAGTCCTGGGACAGGGTACGGCTACACCTTC. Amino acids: CASSPGTGYGYTF.

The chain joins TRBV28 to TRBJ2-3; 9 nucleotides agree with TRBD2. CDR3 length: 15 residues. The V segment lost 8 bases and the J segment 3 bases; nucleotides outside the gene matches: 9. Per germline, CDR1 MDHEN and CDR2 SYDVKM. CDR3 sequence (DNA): TGTGCCAGCCTAGCGGGATCTTTCTGGACAGATACGCAGTATTTT. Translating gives CASLAGSFWTDTQYF.

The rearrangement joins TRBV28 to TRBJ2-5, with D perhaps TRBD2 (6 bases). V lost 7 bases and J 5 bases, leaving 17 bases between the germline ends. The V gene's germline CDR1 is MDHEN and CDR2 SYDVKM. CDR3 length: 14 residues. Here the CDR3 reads CASNSLRGSETQYF. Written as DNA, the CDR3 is TGTGCCAGCAACTCCCTCCGGGGGTCGGAGACCCAGTACTTC.

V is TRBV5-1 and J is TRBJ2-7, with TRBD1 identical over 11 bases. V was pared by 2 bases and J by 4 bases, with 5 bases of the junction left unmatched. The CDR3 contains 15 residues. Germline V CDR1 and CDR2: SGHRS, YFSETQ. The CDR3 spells CASSFSGQGVYEQYF. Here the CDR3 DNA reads TGCGCCAGCAGCTTTTCGGGACAGGGGGTTTACGAGCAGTACTTC.

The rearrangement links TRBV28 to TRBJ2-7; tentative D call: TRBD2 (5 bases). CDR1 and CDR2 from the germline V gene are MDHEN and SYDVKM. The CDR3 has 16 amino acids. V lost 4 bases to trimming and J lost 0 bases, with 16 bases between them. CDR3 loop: CASSSDTLGSSYEQYF. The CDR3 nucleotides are TGTGCCAGCAGTTCCGACACCCTGGGGAGCTCCTACGAGCAGTACTTC.

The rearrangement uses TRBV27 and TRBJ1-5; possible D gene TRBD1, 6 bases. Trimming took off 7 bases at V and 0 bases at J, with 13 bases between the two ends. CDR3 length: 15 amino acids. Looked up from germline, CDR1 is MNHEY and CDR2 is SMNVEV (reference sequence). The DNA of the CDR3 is TGTGCCAGCACCCAAACAGGGAATAGCAATCAGCCCCAGCATTTT. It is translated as CASTQTGNSNQPQHF.

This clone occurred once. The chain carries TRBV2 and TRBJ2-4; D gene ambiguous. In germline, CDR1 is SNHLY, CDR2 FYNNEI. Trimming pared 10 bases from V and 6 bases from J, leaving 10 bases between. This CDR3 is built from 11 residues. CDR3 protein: CATMLGNIQYF. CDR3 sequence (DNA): TGTGCCACCATGCTAGGAAACATTCAGTACTTC.

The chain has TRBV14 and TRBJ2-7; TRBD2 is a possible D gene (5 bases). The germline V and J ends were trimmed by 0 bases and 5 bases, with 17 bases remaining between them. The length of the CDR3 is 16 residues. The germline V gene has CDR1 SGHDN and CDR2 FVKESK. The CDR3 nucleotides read TGTGCCAGCAGCCAAGAAAGCTGGTTCGGGGTTCACGAGCAGTACTTC. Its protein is CASSQESWFGVHEQYF.

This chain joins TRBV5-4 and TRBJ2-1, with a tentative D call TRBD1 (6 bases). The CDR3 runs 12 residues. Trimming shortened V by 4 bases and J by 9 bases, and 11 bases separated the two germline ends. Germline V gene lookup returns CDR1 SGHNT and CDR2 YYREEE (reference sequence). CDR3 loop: CASSKGVSEQFF. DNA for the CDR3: TGTGCCAGCAGCAAGGGGGTGAGTGAGCAGTTCTTC.

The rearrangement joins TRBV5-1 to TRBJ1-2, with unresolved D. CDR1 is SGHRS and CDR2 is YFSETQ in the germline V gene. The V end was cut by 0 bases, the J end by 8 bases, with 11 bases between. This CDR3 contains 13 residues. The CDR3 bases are TGCGCCAGCAGCTTGGGGCGGAGTATAGGCTACACCTTC. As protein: CASSLGRSIGYTF.